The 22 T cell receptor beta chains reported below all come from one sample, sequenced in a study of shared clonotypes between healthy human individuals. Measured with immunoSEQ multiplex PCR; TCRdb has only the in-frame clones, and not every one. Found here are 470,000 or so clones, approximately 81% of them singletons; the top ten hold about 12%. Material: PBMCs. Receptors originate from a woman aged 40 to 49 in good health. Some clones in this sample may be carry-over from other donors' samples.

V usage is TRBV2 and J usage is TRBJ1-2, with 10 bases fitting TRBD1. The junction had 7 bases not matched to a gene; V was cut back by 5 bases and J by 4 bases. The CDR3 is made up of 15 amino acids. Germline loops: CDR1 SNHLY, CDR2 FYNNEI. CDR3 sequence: CASSPDRGHVYGYTF. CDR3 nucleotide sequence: TGTGCCAGCAGTCCAGACAGGGGGCACGTCTATGGCTACACCTTC.

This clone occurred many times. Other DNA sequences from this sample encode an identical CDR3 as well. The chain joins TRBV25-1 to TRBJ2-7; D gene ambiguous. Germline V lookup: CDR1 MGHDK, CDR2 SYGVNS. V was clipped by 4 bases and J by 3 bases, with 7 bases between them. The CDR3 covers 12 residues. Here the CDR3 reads CASSGRSYEQYF. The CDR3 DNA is TGTGCCAGCAGTGGCAGAAGCTACGAGCAGTACTTC.

The CDR3 sequence is CASSLGTGVGDTQYF. The DNA for the CDR3 is TGTGCCAGCAGTTTAGGTACGGGAGTAGGAGATACGCAGTATTTT. This sequence joins TRBV27 and TRBJ2-3; possibly TRBD2 for D (6 bases). Looked up from germline, CDR1 is MNHEY and CDR2 is SMNVEV (reference sequence). V was pared by 2 bases and J by 5 bases, with 14 bases between. This CDR3 spans 15 amino acids.

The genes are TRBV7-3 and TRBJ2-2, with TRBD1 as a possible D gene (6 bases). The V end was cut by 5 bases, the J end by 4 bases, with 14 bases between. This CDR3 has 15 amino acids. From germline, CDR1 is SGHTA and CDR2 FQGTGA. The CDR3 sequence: CASSQEEGGTGELFF. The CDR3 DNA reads TGTGCCAGCAGCCAAGAAGAAGGGGGCACCGGGGAGCTGTTTTTT.

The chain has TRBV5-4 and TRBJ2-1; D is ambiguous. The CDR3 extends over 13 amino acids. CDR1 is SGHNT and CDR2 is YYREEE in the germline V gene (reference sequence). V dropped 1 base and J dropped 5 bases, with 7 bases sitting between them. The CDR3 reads CASSLFTNNEQFF. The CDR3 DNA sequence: TGTGCCAGCAGCTTGTTCACCAACAATGAGCAGTTCTTC.

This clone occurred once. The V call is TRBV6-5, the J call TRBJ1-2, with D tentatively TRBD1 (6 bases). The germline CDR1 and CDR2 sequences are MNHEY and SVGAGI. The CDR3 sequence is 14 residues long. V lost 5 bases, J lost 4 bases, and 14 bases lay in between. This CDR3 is CASSTQGQTYGYTF. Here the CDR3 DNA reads TGTGCCAGCAGTACCCAAGGACAGACCTATGGCTACACCTTC.

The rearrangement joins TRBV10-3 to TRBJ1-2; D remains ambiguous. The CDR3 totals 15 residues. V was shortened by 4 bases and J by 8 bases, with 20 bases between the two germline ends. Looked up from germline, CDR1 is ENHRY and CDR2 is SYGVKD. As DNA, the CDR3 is TGTGCCATCAGTGTGACGGGTCCCGAGGTTTGGGGCTACACCTTC. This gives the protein CAISVTGPEVWGYTF.

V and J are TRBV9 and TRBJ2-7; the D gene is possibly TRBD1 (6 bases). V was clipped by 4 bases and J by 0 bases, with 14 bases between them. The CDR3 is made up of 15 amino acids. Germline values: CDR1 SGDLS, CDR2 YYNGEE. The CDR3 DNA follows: TGTGCCAGCAGCCTAGGGGACACGAGCTCCTACGAGCAGTACTTC. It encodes CASSLGDTSSYEQYF. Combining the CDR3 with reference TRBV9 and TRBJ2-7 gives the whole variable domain DSGVTQTPKHLITATGQRVTLRCSPRSGDLSVYWYQQSLDQGLQFLIQYYNGEERAKGNILERFSAQQFPDLHSELNLSSLELGDSALYFCASSLGDTSSYEQYFGPGTRLTVT.

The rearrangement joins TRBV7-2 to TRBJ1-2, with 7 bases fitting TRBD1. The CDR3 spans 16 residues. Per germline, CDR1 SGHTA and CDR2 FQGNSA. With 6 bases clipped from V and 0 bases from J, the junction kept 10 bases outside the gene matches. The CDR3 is CASRSGQATTNYGYTF. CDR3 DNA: TGTGCCAGCAGGTCCGGACAGGCAACTACTAACTATGGCTACACCTTC.

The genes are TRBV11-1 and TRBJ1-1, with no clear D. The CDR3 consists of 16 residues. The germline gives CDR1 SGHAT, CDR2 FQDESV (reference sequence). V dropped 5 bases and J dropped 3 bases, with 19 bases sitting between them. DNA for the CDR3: TGTGCCAGCAGCACTGGCGGGGTTATCGGGCACACTGAAGCTTTCTTT. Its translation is CASSTGGVIGHTEAFF.

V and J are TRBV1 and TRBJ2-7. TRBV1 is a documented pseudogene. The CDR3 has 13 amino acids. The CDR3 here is CASRRDLNSEQYF. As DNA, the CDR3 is TGCGCCAGCAGAAGGGACCTCAATTCCGAGCAGTACTTC.

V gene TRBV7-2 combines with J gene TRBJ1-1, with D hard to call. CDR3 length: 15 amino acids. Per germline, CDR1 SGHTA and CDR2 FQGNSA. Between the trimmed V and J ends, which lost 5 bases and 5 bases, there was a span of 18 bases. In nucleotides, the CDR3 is TGTGCCAGCAGCCTTTATGAGAGGAGGTGGACTGAAGCTTTCTTT. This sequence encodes CASSLYERRWTEAFF.

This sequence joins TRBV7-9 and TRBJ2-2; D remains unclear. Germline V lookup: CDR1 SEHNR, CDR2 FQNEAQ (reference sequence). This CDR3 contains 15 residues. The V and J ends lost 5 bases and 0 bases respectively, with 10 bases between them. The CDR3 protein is CASSPSQANTGELFF. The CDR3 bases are TGTGCCAGCAGCCCCAGCCAGGCGAACACCGGGGAGCTGTTTTTT.

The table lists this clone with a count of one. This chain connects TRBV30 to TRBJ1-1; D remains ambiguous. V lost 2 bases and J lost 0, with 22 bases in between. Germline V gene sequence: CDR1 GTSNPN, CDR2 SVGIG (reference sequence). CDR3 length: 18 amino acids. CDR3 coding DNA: TGTGCCTGGAGTCCCTTCGGCTTGTGTGGGTTAGTGAACACTGAAGCTTTCTTT. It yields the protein CAWSPFGLCGLVNTEAFF.

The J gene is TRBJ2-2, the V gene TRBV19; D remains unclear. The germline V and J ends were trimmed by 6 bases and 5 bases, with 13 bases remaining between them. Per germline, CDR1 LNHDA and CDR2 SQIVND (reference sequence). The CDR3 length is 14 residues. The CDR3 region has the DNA TGTGCCAGTAGCTACCTACAGCCAACCGGGGAGCTGTTTTTT. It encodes CASSYLQPTGELFF.

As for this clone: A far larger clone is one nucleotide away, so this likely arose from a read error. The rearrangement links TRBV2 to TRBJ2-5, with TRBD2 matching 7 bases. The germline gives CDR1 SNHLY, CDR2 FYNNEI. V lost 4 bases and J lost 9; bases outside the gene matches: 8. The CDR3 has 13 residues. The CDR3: CASSGIHRGAQYF. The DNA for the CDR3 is TGTGCCAGCAGTGGAATCCACCGGGGGGCCCAGTACTTC.

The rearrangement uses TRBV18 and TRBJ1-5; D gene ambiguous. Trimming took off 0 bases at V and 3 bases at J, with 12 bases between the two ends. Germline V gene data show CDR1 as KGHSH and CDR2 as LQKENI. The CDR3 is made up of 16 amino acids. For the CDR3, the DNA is TGTGCCAGCTCACCACCGTCGGGTCGGGTCAATCAGCCCCAGCATTTT. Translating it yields CASSPPSGRVNQPQHF.

CDR3 loop: CASSLGLRNYNEQFF. The DNA of the CDR3 is TGTGCCAGCAGCTTAGGGTTGCGGAACTACAATGAGCAGTTCTTC. This chain links TRBV11-1 with TRBJ2-1, with unresolved D. Germline V gene data show CDR1 as SGHAT and CDR2 as FQDESV (reference sequence). The CDR3 totals 15 residues. Trimming removed 1 base from V and 3 bases from J, with 10 bases in between.

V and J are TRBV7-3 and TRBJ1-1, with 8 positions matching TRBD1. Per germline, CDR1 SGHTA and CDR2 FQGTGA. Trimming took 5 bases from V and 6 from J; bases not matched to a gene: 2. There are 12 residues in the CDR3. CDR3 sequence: CASSLTGAEAFF. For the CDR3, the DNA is TGTGCCAGCAGCCTGACAGGGGCTGAAGCTTTCTTT.

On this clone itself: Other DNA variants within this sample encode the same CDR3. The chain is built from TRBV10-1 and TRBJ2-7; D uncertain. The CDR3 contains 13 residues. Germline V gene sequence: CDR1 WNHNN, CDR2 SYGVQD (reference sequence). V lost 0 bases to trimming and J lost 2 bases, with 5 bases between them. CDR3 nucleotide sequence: TGCGCCAGCAGTGAGTCGGGGACCTACGAGCAGTACTTC. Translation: CASSESGTYEQYF.

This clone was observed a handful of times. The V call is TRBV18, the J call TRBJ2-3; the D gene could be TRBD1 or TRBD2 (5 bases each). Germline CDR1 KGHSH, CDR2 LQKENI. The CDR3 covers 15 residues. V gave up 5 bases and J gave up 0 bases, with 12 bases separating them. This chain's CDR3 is CASSDPGRSTDTQYF. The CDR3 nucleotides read TGTGCCAGCTCAGATCCGGGACGGAGCACAGATACGCAGTATTTT.

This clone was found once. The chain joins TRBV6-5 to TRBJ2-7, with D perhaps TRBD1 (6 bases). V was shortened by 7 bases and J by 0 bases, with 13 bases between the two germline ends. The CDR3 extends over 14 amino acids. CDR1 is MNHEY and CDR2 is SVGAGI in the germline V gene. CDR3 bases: TGTGCCAGCAAAACAGGGTACCCCTCCTACGAGCAGTACTTC. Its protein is CASKTGYPSYEQYF.